These T cell receptor beta chains were read from a single sample in a study of PD-1 blockade in classical Hodgkin lymphoma. The table came from immunoSEQ multiplex PCR; TCRdb's copy has only in-frame clones and leaves some out. This table has over 25,000 clones, about nine tenths appearing once. The sample here was peripheral blood mononuclear cells (PBMCs), taken at baseline. These receptors were taken from a human donor with classical Hodgkin lymphoma. CDR3s include the opening cysteine and the closing phenylalanine or tryptophan. The D gene is left open where the match is weak. Part of the rows lack a size; the others show once, few, many or a class for expanded clones.

abundance: NA
v_gene: TRBV7-2
j_gene: TRBJ2-1
d_gene: NA
CDR3aa: CASSFGGARGSYNEQFF
CDR3nt: TGTGCCAGCAGCTTTGGGGGGGCCCGGGGGTCCTACAATGAGCAGTTCTTC

abundance: NA
v_gene: TRBV14
j_gene: TRBJ1-3
d_gene: NA
CDR3aa: CASSQERSGNTIYF
CDR3nt: TGTGCCAGCAGCCAAGAACGCTCTGGAAACACCATATATTTT

abundance: NA
v_gene: TRBV5-1
j_gene: TRBJ1-2
d_gene: TRBD1
CDR3aa: CASTPGQGLEDGYTF
CDR3nt: TGCGCCAGCACCCCGGGACAGGGTCTAGAGGATGGCTACACCTTC

abundance: NA
v_gene: TRBV5-1
j_gene: TRBJ1-4
d_gene: TRBD1
CDR3aa: CASSLTGGDEKLFF
CDR3nt: TGCGCCAGCAGCTTGACAGGGGGCGACGAAAAACTGTTTTTT

abundance: few
v_gene: TRBV10-1
j_gene: TRBJ1-2
d_gene: NA
CDR3aa: CASAIHGYTF
CDR3nt: TGCGCCAGCGCAATTCATGGCTACACCTTC

abundance: NA
v_gene: TRBV19
j_gene: TRBJ1-2
d_gene: NA
CDR3aa: CASSMGNGGYTF
CDR3nt: TGTGCCAGTAGTATGGGCAATGGTGGCTACACCTTC

abundance: NA
v_gene: TRBV4-2
j_gene: TRBJ1-4
d_gene: NA
CDR3aa: CASSQDKRDGEKLFF
CDR3nt: TGTGCCAGCAGCCAAGATAAACGCGATGGTGAAAAACTGTTTTTT

abundance: once
v_gene: TRBV6-1
j_gene: TRBJ2-4
d_gene: NA
CDR3aa: CASSEPNRGGKNIQYF
CDR3nt: TGTGCCAGCAGTGAGCCAAACAGGGGGGGCAAAAACATTCAGTACTTC

abundance: NA
v_gene: TRBV10-3
j_gene: TRBJ1-1
d_gene: NA
CDR3aa: CAIRPRGEGFDTEAFF
CDR3nt: TGTGCCATCCGTCCCAGGGGCGAGGGGTTCGACACTGAAGCTTTCTTT

abundance: NA
v_gene: TRBV9
j_gene: TRBJ1-2
d_gene: NA
CDR3aa: CASSAGGGGYGYTF
CDR3nt: TGTGCCAGCAGCGCGGGAGGAGGGGGCTATGGCTACACCTTC

abundance: few
v_gene: TRBV7-9
j_gene: TRBJ1-3
d_gene: NA
CDR3aa: CASSLEGAGGNTIYF
CDR3nt: TGTGCCAGCAGCTTAGAGGGCGCGGGTGGAAACACCATATATTTT

abundance: few
v_gene: TRBV6-6
j_gene: TRBJ2-3
d_gene: NA
CDR3aa: CASSPYQGEDTQYF
CDR3nt: TGTGCCAGCAGCCCTTACCAGGGAGAGGATACGCAGTATTTT

abundance: once
v_gene: TRBV5-1
j_gene: TRBJ2-2
d_gene: TRBD1
CDR3aa: CASSIDRATGELFF
CDR3nt: TGCGCCAGCAGTATCGACAGGGCGACCGGGGAGCTGTTTTTT

abundance: NA
v_gene: TRBV5-1
j_gene: TRBJ2-5
d_gene: NA
CDR3aa: CASTRGGIQETQYF
CDR3nt: TGCGCCAGCACCAGGGGGGGGATCCAAGAGACCCAGTACTTC

abundance: NA
v_gene: TRBV5-1
j_gene: TRBJ1-4
d_gene: NA
CDR3aa: CASSSAGATNEKLFF
CDR3nt: TGCGCCAGCAGCTCTGCCGGTGCAACTAATGAAAAACTGTTTTTT

abundance: NA
v_gene: TRBV7-9
j_gene: TRBJ2-7
d_gene: TRBD1
CDR3aa: CASSSWTGASHEQYF
CDR3nt: TGTGCCAGCAGCTCCTGGACAGGGGCTAGTCACGAGCAGTACTTC

abundance: few
v_gene: TRBV7-9
j_gene: TRBJ2-5
d_gene: NA
CDR3aa: CASSLDRLFTQTQYF
CDR3nt: TGTGCCAGCAGCTTAGATCGCCTGTTTACCCAGACCCAGTACTTC

abundance: NA
v_gene: TRBV11-2
j_gene: TRBJ1-5
d_gene: NA
CDR3aa: CASSLGLGFNQPQHF
CDR3nt: TGTGCCAGCAGCTTAGGGCTAGGTTTCAATCAGCCCCAGCATTTT

abundance: NA
v_gene: TRBV6-5
j_gene: TRBJ1-1
d_gene: NA
CDR3aa: CASSLNWDTEAFF
CDR3nt: TGTGCCAGCAGCCTTAACTGGGACACTGAAGCTTTCTTT

abundance: NA
v_gene: TRBV14
j_gene: TRBJ1-2
d_gene: NA
CDR3aa: CASSLTNYGYTF
CDR3nt: TGTGCCAGCAGCCTGACCAACTATGGCTACACCTTC

abundance: NA
v_gene: TRBV6-1
j_gene: TRBJ1-1
d_gene: NA
CDR3aa: CASSEVGITTEAFF
CDR3nt: TGTGCCAGCAGTGAAGTGGGGATAACCACTGAAGCTTTCTTT

abundance: NA
v_gene: TRBV29-1
j_gene: TRBJ2-2
d_gene: TRBD1
CDR3aa: CSVVGGQALSGELFF
CDR3nt: TGCAGCGTTGTGGGTGGACAGGCCTTGTCCGGGGAGCTGTTTTTT

abundance: NA
v_gene: TRBV7-8
j_gene: TRBJ2-6
d_gene: TRBD1
CDR3aa: CASSSRDSDSGANVLTF
CDR3nt: TGTGCCAGCAGTTCCCGGGACAGCGATTCTGGGGCCAACGTCCTGACTTTC

abundance: NA
v_gene: TRBV10-3
j_gene: TRBJ2-1
d_gene: NA
CDR3aa: CAISERGAGIHEQFF
CDR3nt: TGTGCCATCAGTGAGAGGGGGGCAGGAATCCATGAGCAGTTCTTC

abundance: NA
v_gene: TRBV5-1
j_gene: TRBJ2-1
d_gene: NA
CDR3aa: CASSSSGTLSNEQFF
CDR3nt: TGCGCCAGCAGCTCCTCCGGGACTCTCTCCAATGAGCAGTTCTTC

abundance: NA
v_gene: TRBV5-8
j_gene: TRBJ2-5
d_gene: NA
CDR3aa: CASSPLDSLYTETQYF
CDR3nt: TGTGCCAGCAGCCCCCTAGACAGCTTGTACACAGAGACCCAGTACTTC

abundance: NA
v_gene: TRBV19
j_gene: TRBJ2-1
d_gene: TRBD2
CDR3aa: CASSIGGTTYNEQFF
CDR3nt: TGTGCCAGTAGTATAGGTGGGACTACCTACAATGAGCAGTTCTTC

abundance: NA
v_gene: TRBV5-5
j_gene: TRBJ1-2
d_gene: TRBD1
CDR3aa: CASSLTGNSYGYTF
CDR3nt: TGTGCCAGCAGCCTGACAGGGAATAGCTATGGCTACACCTTC

abundance: NA
v_gene: TRBV14
j_gene: TRBJ2-4
d_gene: NA
CDR3aa: CASFRGGGAKNIQYF
CDR3nt: TGTGCCAGCTTTAGGGGGGGCGGAGCCAAAAACATTCAGTACTTC

abundance: NA
v_gene: TRBV4-1
j_gene: TRBJ1-2
d_gene: NA
CDR3aa: CASSQDRTLEWYGYTF
CDR3nt: TGCGCCAGCAGCCAAGATAGAACACTGGAGTGGTATGGCTACACCTTC

abundance: NA
v_gene: TRBV19
j_gene: TRBJ2-5
d_gene: NA
CDR3aa: CASSIPSTETQYF
CDR3nt: TGTGCCAGTAGTATCCCTAGCACAGAGACCCAGTACTTC

abundance: NA
v_gene: TRBV7-9
j_gene: TRBJ2-7
d_gene: NA
CDR3aa: CASSLEGPIEQYF
CDR3nt: TGTGCCAGCAGCTTAGAGGGGCCTATCGAGCAGTACTTC

abundance: NA
v_gene: TRBV19
j_gene: TRBJ2-5
d_gene: NA
CDR3aa: CASIPPQGLYQETQYF
CDR3nt: TGTGCCAGTATCCCCCCACAGGGATTGTACCAAGAGACCCAGTACTTC

abundance: NA
v_gene: TRBV5-1
j_gene: TRBJ1-4
d_gene: NA
CDR3aa: CASSLGKGKLDEKLFF
CDR3nt: TGCGCCAGCAGCTTGGGGAAGGGGAAGTTAGATGAAAAACTGTTTTTT

abundance: NA
v_gene: TRBV14
j_gene: TRBJ1-6
d_gene: NA
CDR3aa: CASSLDRSWGSPLHF
CDR3nt: TGTGCCAGCAGCCTTGACAGGTCCTGGGGTTCACCCCTCCACTTT

abundance: NA
v_gene: TRBV4-1
j_gene: TRBJ2-2
d_gene: NA
CDR3aa: CASSHPVRRLLDTGELFF
CDR3nt: TGCGCCAGCAGCCACCCGGTTCGACGGCTGTTGGACACCGGGGAGCTGTTTTTT

abundance: few
v_gene: TRBV5-1
j_gene: TRBJ2-5
d_gene: TRBD2
CDR3aa: CASSLGTSGAQETQYF
CDR3nt: TGCGCCAGCAGCCTAGGGACTAGCGGGGCTCAAGAGACCCAGTACTTC

abundance: NA
v_gene: TRBV9
j_gene: TRBJ1-2
d_gene: NA
CDR3aa: CASSVEGGPLNYGYTF
CDR3nt: TGTGCCAGCAGCGTAGAAGGGGGGCCCTTAAACTATGGCTACACCTTC

abundance: NA
v_gene: TRBV5-1
j_gene: TRBJ1-2
d_gene: TRBD1
CDR3aa: CASSQTGQGAHGYTF
CDR3nt: TGCGCCAGCAGCCAAACGGGACAGGGGGCCCATGGCTACACCTTC

abundance: NA
v_gene: TRBV29-1
j_gene: TRBJ1-1
d_gene: NA
CDR3aa: CSVEGRLMNTEAFF
CDR3nt: TGCAGCGTTGAAGGCAGACTAATGAACACTGAAGCTTTCTTT

abundance: NA
v_gene: TRBV2
j_gene: TRBJ1-1
d_gene: NA
CDR3aa: CASSVGSNTEAFF
CDR3nt: TGTGCCAGCAGTGTCGGTTCGAACACTGAAGCTTTCTTT

abundance: NA
v_gene: TRBV7-9
j_gene: TRBJ2-7
d_gene: NA
CDR3aa: CASSLGWGTEEQYF
CDR3nt: TGTGCCAGCAGCTTAGGGTGGGGTACGGAAGAGCAGTACTTC

abundance: NA
v_gene: TRBV5-1
j_gene: TRBJ1-3
d_gene: NA
CDR3aa: CASSWDSGNTIYF
CDR3nt: TGCGCCAGCAGTTGGGACTCTGGAAACACCATATATTTT

abundance: NA
v_gene: TRBV2
j_gene: TRBJ1-4
d_gene: NA
CDR3aa: CASSGSLATNEKLFF
CDR3nt: TGTGCCAGCAGTGGCTCACTTGCAACTAATGAAAAACTGTTTTTT

abundance: NA
v_gene: TRBV5-4
j_gene: TRBJ2-2
d_gene: NA
CDR3aa: CASSGTTGANTGELFF
CDR3nt: TGTGCCAGCAGCGGCACGACGGGAGCAAACACCGGGGAGCTGTTTTTT